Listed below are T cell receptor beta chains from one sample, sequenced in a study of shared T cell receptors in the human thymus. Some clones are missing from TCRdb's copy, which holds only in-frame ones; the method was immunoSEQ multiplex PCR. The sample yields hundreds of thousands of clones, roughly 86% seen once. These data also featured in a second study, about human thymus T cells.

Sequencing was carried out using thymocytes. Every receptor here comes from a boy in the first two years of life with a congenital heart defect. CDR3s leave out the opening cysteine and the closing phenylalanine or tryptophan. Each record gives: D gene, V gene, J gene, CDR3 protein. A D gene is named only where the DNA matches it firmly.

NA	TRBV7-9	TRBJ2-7	ASSLEQAAYEQY
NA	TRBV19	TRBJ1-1	ASRYTGPPMNTEAF
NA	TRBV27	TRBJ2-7	ASRGGHKPYEQY
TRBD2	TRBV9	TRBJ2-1	ASSATRPSGSYNEQF
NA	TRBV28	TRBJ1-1	ASRGELTPPMNTEAF
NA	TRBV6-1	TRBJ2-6	ASSEDVRQANRGGANVLT
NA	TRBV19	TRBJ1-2	ASSRAGEYYGYT
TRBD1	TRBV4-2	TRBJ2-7	ASSHSGQGIYEQY
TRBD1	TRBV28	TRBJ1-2	ASSKDRGGSYGYT
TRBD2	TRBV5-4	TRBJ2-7	ASSSRTSGSSYEQY
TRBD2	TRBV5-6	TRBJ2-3	ASSLAALAGGTDTQY
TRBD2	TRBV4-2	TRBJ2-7	ASSQVGTSGAYEQY
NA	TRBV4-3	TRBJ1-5	ASSQEHDSNQPQH
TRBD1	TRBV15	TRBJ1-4	ATSRDRGPNEKLF
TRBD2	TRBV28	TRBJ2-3	ASKGGSGADTQY
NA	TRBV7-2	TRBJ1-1	ASSARAGTEAF
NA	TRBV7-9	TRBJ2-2	ASSRHQGKDTGELF
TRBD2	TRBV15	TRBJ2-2	ATSTSGSATGELF
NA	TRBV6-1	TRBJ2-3	ASRRGRSRTDTQY
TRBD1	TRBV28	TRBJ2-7	ASTDPGQGALSYEQY
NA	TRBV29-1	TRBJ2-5	SVGRGEDVETQY
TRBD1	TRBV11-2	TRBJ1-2	ASIPLQGAEANYGYT
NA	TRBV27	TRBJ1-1	ASSLGQSNTEAF
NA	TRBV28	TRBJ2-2	ASSQVGLDTGELF
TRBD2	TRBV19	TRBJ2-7	ASSSLAGASYEQY
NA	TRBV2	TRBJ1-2	ASRAEKFNYGYT
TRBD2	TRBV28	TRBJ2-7	ASSFGGGGSRYEQY